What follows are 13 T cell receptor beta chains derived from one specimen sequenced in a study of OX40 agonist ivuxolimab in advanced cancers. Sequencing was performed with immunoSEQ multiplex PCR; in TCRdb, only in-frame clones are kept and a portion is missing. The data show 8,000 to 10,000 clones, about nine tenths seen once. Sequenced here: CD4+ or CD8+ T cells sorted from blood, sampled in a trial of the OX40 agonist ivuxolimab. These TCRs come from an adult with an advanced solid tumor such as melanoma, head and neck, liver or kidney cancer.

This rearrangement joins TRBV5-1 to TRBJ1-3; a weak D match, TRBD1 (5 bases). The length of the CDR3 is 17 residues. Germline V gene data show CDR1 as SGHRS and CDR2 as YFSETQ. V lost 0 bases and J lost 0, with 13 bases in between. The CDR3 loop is CASSLGQGFDSGNTIYF. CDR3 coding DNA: TGCGCCAGCAGCTTGGGGCAGGGCTTCGACTCTGGAAACACCATATATTTT.

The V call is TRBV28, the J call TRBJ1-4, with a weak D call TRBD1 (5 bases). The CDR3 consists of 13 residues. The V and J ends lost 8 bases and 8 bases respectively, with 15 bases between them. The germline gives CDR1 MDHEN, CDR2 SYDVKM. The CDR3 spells CASRGGVVEKLFF. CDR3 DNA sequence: TGTGCCAGCCGTGGAGGGGTGGTGGAAAAACTGTTTTTT.

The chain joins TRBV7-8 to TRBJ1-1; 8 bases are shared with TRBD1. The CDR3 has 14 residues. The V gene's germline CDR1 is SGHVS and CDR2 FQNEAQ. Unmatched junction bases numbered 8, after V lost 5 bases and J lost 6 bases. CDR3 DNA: TGTGCCAGCAGCGGTCGGACAGGGACCTCTGAAGCTTTCTTT. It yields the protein CASSGRTGTSEAFF.

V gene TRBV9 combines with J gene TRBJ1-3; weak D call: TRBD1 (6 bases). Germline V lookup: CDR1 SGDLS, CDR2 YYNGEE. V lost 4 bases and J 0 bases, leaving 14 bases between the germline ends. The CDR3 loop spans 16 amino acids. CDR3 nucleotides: TGTGCCAGCAGCCCATCAGGGGCCGCCTCTGGAAACACCATATATTTT. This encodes CASSPSGAASGNTIYF.

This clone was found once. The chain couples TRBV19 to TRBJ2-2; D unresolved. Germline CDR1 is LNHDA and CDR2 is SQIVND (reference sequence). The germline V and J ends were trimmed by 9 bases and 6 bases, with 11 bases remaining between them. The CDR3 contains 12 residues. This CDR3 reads CASELISGELFF. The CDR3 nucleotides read TGTGCCAGCGAGCTCATATCCGGGGAGCTGTTTTTT.

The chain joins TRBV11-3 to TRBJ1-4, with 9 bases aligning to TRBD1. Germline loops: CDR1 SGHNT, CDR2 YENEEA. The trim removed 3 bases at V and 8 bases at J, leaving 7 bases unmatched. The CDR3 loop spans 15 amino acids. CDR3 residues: CASSFYRDRDEKLFF. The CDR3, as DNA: TGTGCCAGCAGCTTCTACCGGGACAGGGACGAAAAACTGTTTTTT.

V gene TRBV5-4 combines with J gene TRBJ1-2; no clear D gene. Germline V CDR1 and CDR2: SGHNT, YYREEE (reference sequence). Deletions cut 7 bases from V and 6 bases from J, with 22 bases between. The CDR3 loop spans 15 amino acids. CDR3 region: CASYVQTSRRDGYTF. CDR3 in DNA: TGTGCCAGCTATGTACAGACCTCCCGGAGAGATGGCTACACCTTC. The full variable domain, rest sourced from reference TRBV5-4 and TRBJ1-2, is ETGVTQSPTHLIKTRGQQVTLRCSSQSGHNTVSWYQQALGQGPQFIFQYYREEENGRGNFPPRFSGLQFPNYSSELNVNALELDDSALYLCASYVQTSRRDGYTFGSGTRLTVV.

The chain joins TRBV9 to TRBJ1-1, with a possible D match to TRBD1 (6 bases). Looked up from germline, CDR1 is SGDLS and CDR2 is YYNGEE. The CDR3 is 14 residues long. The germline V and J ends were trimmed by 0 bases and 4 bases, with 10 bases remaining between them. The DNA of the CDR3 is TGTGCCAGCAGCGTAGTTAGGGGGGGCACTGAAGCTTTCTTT. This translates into CASSVVRGGTEAFF.

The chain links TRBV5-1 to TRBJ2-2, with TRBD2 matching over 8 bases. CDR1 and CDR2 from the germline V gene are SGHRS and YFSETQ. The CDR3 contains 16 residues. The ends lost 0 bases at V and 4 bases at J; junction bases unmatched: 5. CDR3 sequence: CASSLDRGGVTGELFF. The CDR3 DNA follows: TGCGCCAGCAGCTTGGACCGGGGGGGCGTCACCGGGGAGCTGTTTTTT.

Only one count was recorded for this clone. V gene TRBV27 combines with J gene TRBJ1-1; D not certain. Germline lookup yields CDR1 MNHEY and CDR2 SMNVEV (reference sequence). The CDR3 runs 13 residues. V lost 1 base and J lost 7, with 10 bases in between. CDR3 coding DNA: TGTGCCAGCAGTTTATTTGGTGGGCTTGAAGCTTTCTTT. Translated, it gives CASSLFGGLEAFF.

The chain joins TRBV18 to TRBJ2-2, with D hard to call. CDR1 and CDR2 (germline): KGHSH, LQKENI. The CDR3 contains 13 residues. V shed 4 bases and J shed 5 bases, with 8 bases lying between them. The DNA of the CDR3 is TGTGCCAGCTCACAGCTACCTACCGGGGAGCTGTTTTTT. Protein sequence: CASSQLPTGELFF.

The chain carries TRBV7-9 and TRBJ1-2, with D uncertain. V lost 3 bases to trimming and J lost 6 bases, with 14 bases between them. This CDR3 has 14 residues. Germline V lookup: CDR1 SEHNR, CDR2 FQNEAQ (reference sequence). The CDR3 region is CASSFGEVGDGYTF. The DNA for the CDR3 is TGTGCCAGCAGCTTCGGAGAGGTCGGGGATGGCTACACCTTC. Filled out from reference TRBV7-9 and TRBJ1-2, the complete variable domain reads DTGVSQNPRHKITKRGQNVTFRCDPISEHNRLYWYRQTLGQGPEFLTYFQNEAQLEKSRLLSDRFSAERPKGSFSTLEIQRTEQGDSAMYLCASSFGEVGDGYTFGSGTRLTVV.

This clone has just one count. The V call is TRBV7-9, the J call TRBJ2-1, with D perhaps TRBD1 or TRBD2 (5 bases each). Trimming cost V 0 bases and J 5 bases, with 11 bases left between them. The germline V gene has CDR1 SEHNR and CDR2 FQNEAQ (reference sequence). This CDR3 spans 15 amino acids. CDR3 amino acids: CASSLARGADNEQFF. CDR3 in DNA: TGTGCCAGCAGCTTAGCGCGAGGGGCGGACAATGAGCAGTTCTTC.